This TCR beta chain was sequenced in a study of T cell repertoires in cytomegalovirus infection. Study context: HLA-C-restricted CMV epitopes, recently identified, and well-studied HLA-B-restricted ones were used by the study. A matching HLA type, together with CMV infection, was signaled by public TCR beta signatures.

Of note for this clonotype: Its specificity is not known.

The CDR3 has 13 residues. Trimming took off 8 bases at V and 1 base at J, with 9 bases between the two ends. Germline CDR1 MDHEN, CDR2 SYDVKM. Overall study results and limits: Carriers of CMV plus the relevant HLA were identified by cumulative public TCR beta family frequency. Ex vivo responses were dominated by HLA-C-restricted CMV-specific TCR beta clonotypes.

TCRdb used MiXCR to reprocess the reads, holding one entry per CDR3 protein. Among tens of thousands of distinct CDR3 sequences listed, roughly half were seen once. The clonotype was recovered from a human donor in good health (CMV status not recorded). Some clones in this sample may be carry-over from other donors' samples. This chain uses TRBV28 with TRBJ1-5; D is ambiguous. Material: CD8+ T cells from cultured PBMCs, obtained from culture after CMV antigen stimulation. The CDR3 DNA is TGTGCCAGCCGGTGGAGGAGCAATCAGCCCCAGCATTTT. It encodes CASRWRSNQPQHF. Full variable domain (outside the CDR3, taken from reference TRBV28 and TRBJ1-5): DVKVTQSSRYLVKRTGEKVFLECVQDMDHENMFWYRQDPGLGLRLIYFSYDVKMKEKGDIPEGYSVSREKKERFSLILESASTNQTSMYLCASRWRSNQPQHFGDGTRLSIL.